The 30 T cell receptor beta chains reported below all come from one sample, sequenced in a study of human thymus T cells (dated by TCRdb to about 2020). The thymus tissue came from surgical resects taken out during corrective cardiac surgery. The library was built by means of the immunoSEQ multiplex PCR assay. TCRdb mirrors the immuneACCESS table, restricted to in-frame sequences. Some clones are absent from its copies; in checked studies, under half trace to an unresolved V gene, and the reason for the others is unknown. The sample includes some 120,000 clones, with about 94% observed a single time. The leading ten clones occupy roughly 0.024% of the sample. Sequenced: thymus tissue. Receptors originate from a boy younger than two with a congenital heart defect but otherwise immunologically healthy.

The CDR3 region is CASSLIRPRPDYNEQFF. CDR3 bases: TGTGCCAGCAGTTTAATTCGGCCCCGGCCAGACTACAATGAGCAGTTCTTC. This sequence joins TRBV28 and TRBJ2-1; D remains ambiguous. Trimming took 2 bases from V and 3 from J, leaving 17 bases between them. The CDR3 has 17 residues. CDR1 and CDR2 (germline): MDHEN, SYDVKM.

This clone is a singleton in its sample. CDR3 sequence reads: CASRTGTSRYEQYF. CDR3 nucleotide sequence: TGCGCCAGCAGGACCGGGACTAGTCGCTACGAGCAGTACTTC. The chain couples TRBV5-1 to TRBJ2-7; TRBD2 agrees at 8 bases. The CDR3 totals 14 residues. CDR1 SGHRS and CDR2 YFSETQ come from the germline V gene. V was pared by 5 bases and J by 3 bases, with 7 bases of the junction left unmatched.

The CDR3 nucleotides read TGTGCCAGCAGAGGCTACTCCTACGAGCAGTACTTC. Translated, it gives CASRGYSYEQYF. The chain is built from TRBV6-1 and TRBJ2-7; D is ambiguous. Germline CDR1 MNHNS, CDR2 SASEGT. There are 12 residues in the CDR3. Trimming shortened V by 6 bases and J by 0 bases, and 6 bases separated the two germline ends.

The chain recombines TRBV29-1 with TRBJ2-1; TRBD2 might be the D (7 bases). This CDR3 has 14 residues. The germline gives CDR1 SQVTM, CDR2 ANQGSEA. Trimming cost V 4 bases and J 7 bases, with 17 bases left between them. Here the CDR3 reads CSVAAGAIRNEQFF. The CDR3 coding sequence is TGCAGCGTTGCTGCGGGGGCAATCAGGAATGAGCAGTTCTTC.

This clone came up a few times. The gene calls are TRBV2 and TRBJ2-6; no definite D call. Germline lookup yields CDR1 SNHLY and CDR2 FYNNEI. There are 15 residues in the CDR3. Trimming shortened V by 8 bases and J by 0 bases, and 11 bases separated the two germline ends. In DNA, the CDR3 is TGTGCCAGCTCTACAGAAGACTCTGGGGCCAACGTCCTGACTTTC. Protein: CASSTEDSGANVLTF.

This rearrangement joins TRBV7-9 to TRBJ1-1; TRBD1 matches at 9 bases. This CDR3 has 16 residues. Per the germline V gene, CDR1 is SEHNR and CDR2 is FQNEAQ (reference sequence). J gave up 5 bases and V 8 bases, and 15 bases lay outside the gene matches. The CDR3 coding sequence is TGTGCCAGCTGCCCGGGGACAGGGCCTTTTCGGACTGAAGCTTTCTTT. Translated, it gives CASCPGTGPFRTEAFF.

The chain carries TRBV30 and TRBJ1-1, with TRBD1 identical over 7 bases. The V and J ends lost 4 bases and 10 bases, in that order; junction bases with no gene match: 18. This CDR3 region has 15 residues. Looked up from germline, CDR1 is GTSNPN and CDR2 is SVGIG (reference sequence). The DNA of the CDR3 is TGTGCCTGGAACCCGACAGGGCGGCCAAAGCACGGAGCTTTCTTT. It is translated as CAWNPTGRPKHGAFF.

The chain links TRBV5-1 to TRBJ2-6; possibly TRBD2 for D (5 bases). The CDR3 length is 15 residues. Germline V gene data show CDR1 as SGHRS and CDR2 as YFSETQ. V lost 0 bases to trimming and J lost 2 bases, with 6 bases between them. The CDR3: CASSLDGAGANVLTF. The CDR3 DNA follows: TGCGCCAGCAGCTTGGACGGGGCTGGGGCCAACGTCCTGACTTTC.

The CDR3 loop reads CASRPTLSGANVLTF. The CDR3 DNA sequence: TGTGCCAGCCGGCCTACCCTCTCTGGGGCCAACGTCCTGACTTTC. The rearrangement links TRBV27 to TRBJ2-6; D remains ambiguous. Germline CDR1 and CDR2: MNHEY and SMNVEV (reference sequence). CDR3 length: 15 amino acids. Trimming removed 8 bases from V and 0 bases from J, with 11 bases in between. Full variable domain (rest looked up from reference TRBV27 and TRBJ2-6): EAQVTQNPRYLITVTGKKLTVTCSQNMNHEYMSWYRQDPGLGLRQIYYSMNVEVTDKGDVPEGYKVSRKEKRNFPLILESPSPNQTSLYFCASRPTLSGANVLTFGAGSRLTVL.

The chain carries TRBV5-4 and TRBJ2-3, with D possibly matching TRBD2 (5 bases). Germline CDR1 SGHNT, CDR2 YYREEE (reference sequence). The CDR3 has 15 amino acids. With 2 bases removed from V and 6 bases from J, the gap between germline ends came to 16 bases. Here the CDR3 reads CASSFAPDSVDTQYF. The CDR3, as DNA: TGTGCCAGCAGCTTTGCCCCGGATAGCGTCGATACGCAGTATTTT.

The chain recombines TRBV19 with TRBJ2-7, with D maybe TRBD1 (6 bases). The CDR3 has 13 residues. The germline V and J ends were trimmed by 7 bases and 5 bases, with 15 bases remaining between them. The germline V gene encodes CDR1 LNHDA and CDR2 SQIVND (reference sequence). The CDR3 nucleotides are TGTGCCAGTAAGAGAGGGGGAGTGGACGAGCAGTACTTC. Translated, it gives CASKRGGVDEQYF.

The count of this clone is one. The chain recombines TRBV28 with TRBJ1-6, with D possibly being TRBD1 (5 bases). With 4 bases removed from V and 7 bases from J, the gap between germline ends came to 20 bases. The CDR3 spans 17 residues. Germline CDR1 reads MDHEN; CDR2 reads SYDVKM. The CDR3, as DNA: TGTGCCAGCAGTTCCGAGGACGCCCGAGGGGTCAATTCACCCCTCCACTTT. Protein: CASSSEDARGVNSPLHF.

The chain couples TRBV11-2 to TRBJ2-1, with TRBD1 matching over 7 bases. The CDR3 runs 12 residues. CDR1 is SGHAT, CDR2 FQNNGV, per germline. V gave up 3 bases and J gave up 16 bases; unmatched junction bases: 9. The CDR3 loop is CASSFRGTEVFF. In DNA form, the CDR3 reads TGTGCCAGCAGCTTCAGAGGGACAGAGGTTTTCTTC. The variable domain in full, completed from reference TRBV11-2 and TRBJ2-1, reads EAGVAQSPRYKIIEKRQSVAFWCNPISGHATLYWYQQILGQGPKLLIQFQNNGVVDDSQLPKDRFSAERLKGVDSTLKIQPAKLEDSAVYLCASSFRGTEVFFGPGTRLTVL.

The chain is built from TRBV7-2 and TRBJ1-2; a possible D gene is TRBD1 (5 bases). This CDR3 comprises 14 residues. Trimming left V 5 bases short and J 2 bases short, with 12 bases between. Germline CDR1 reads SGHTA; CDR2 reads FQGNSA. Here the CDR3 DNA reads TGTGCCAGCAGCCCAAGGGACGGGAACTATGGCTACACCTTC. It yields the protein CASSPRDGNYGYTF.

This clone occurred once. The chain combines TRBV6-5 with TRBJ2-3; TRBD1 matches at 7 bases. The CDR3 is 15 residues long. Per the germline V gene, CDR1 is MNHEY and CDR2 is SVGAGI. J lost 2 bases, V lost 5 bases, and 7 bases had no gene match. Here the CDR3 DNA reads TGTGCCAGCAGTCAACGGACAGGCCCCACAGATACGCAGTATTTT. It is translated as CASSQRTGPTDTQYF.

CDR3 sequence reads: CASRIEPAHYYTF. The DNA of the CDR3 is TGTGCCAGCAGGATAGAACCGGCCCACTACTACACCTTC. V is TRBV6-1 and J is TRBJ1-2, with D unclear. The germline V gene has CDR1 MNHNS and CDR2 SASEGT. The CDR3 is 13 amino acids. The V gene lost 6 bases and the J gene lost 10 bases, with 18 bases spanning the gap.

The chain employs TRBV28 and TRBJ1-6; TRBD1 is a possible D gene (6 bases). The germline V gene encodes CDR1 MDHEN and CDR2 SYDVKM. V gave up 6 bases and J gave up 6 bases, with 15 bases separating them. The CDR3 extends over 15 amino acids. The CDR3 sequence: CASSPPGARNSPLHF. The CDR3 DNA reads as TGTGCCAGCAGCCCTCCGGGGGCGCGTAATTCACCCCTCCACTTT.

The gene calls are TRBV2 and TRBJ2-7; D assignment may be TRBD1 or TRBD2 (5 bases each). V lost 7 bases to trimming and J lost 7 bases, with 14 bases between them. CDR3 length: 12 residues. Germline CDR1 is SNHLY and CDR2 is FYNNEI. The CDR3 sequence: CASIGTPGEQYF. The DNA of the CDR3 is TGTGCCAGCATCGGGACGCCGGGGGAGCAGTACTTC. The full variable domain, with the rest looked up from reference TRBV2 and TRBJ2-7, is EPEVTQTPSHQVTQMGQEVILRCVPISNHLYFYWYRQILGQKVEFLVSFYNNEISEKSEIFDDQFSVERPDGSNFTLKIRSTKLEDSAMYFCASIGTPGEQYFGPGTRLTVT.

V usage is TRBV16 and J usage is TRBJ1-1, with D hard to call. CDR1 KGHSY and CDR2 FQNENV come from the germline V gene. The length of the CDR3 is 14 residues. Trimming took 0 bases from V and 2 from J, leaving 7 bases between them. CDR3 nucleotides: TGTGCCAGCAGCCAATCTAGGGTTAACACTGAAGCTTTCTTT. Protein sequence: CASSQSRVNTEAFF.

The chain joins TRBV4-3 to TRBJ2-3; the match to TRBD2 covers 7 bases. This CDR3 spans 13 amino acids. The germline CDR1 and CDR2 sequences are LGHNA and YSLEER. V shed 5 bases, J shed 4 bases, and the junction held 3 bases outside the gene matches. In DNA, the CDR3 is TGCGCCAGCAGCGCCCGGGAGGCAGATACGCAGTATTTT. It encodes CASSAREADTQYF.

The chain joins TRBV29-1 to TRBJ2-1; 7 bases fit TRBD1. V lost 4 bases and J lost 2; bases outside the gene matches: 2. The CDR3 runs to 13 residues. In germline, CDR1 is SQVTM, CDR2 ANQGSEA. This CDR3 reads CSVVGQTYNEQFF. CDR3 DNA sequence: TGCAGCGTTGTGGGACAGACCTACAATGAGCAGTTCTTC.

CDR3 sequence reads: CASTHLGVSPLHF. The CDR3 DNA follows: TGTGCCAGCACCCACCTAGGGGTTTCACCCCTCCACTTT. J is TRBJ1-6 and V is TRBV6-1; D possibly corresponds to TRBD1 (5 bases). The CDR3 totals 13 residues. V lost 7 bases, J lost 9 bases, and 13 bases lay in between. CDR1 is MNHNS and CDR2 is SASEGT in the germline V gene.

CDR3 sequence (DNA): TGTGCCAGCAGCGTCACCCCCCAGGGGGGGGACAGGGTGACCGGGGAGCTGTTTTTT. Encoded protein: CASSVTPQGGDRVTGELFF. This chain links TRBV9 with TRBJ2-2; 9 bases agree with TRBD1. With 2 bases clipped from V and 5 bases from J, the junction kept 16 bases outside the gene matches. Looked up from germline, CDR1 is SGDLS and CDR2 is YYNGEE. The CDR3 extends over 19 amino acids.

This chain connects TRBV7-9 to TRBJ2-7; D ambiguous. CDR3 length: 14 amino acids. The ends were cut back, 0 bases at V and 4 bases at J, with 10 bases in the middle. The germline CDR1 and CDR2 sequences are SEHNR and FQNEAQ (reference sequence). CDR3 residues: CASSLAGRTYEQYF. The CDR3 DNA reads as TGTGCCAGCAGCTTAGCTGGTAGAACTTACGAGCAGTACTTC.

The CDR3 coding sequence is TGTGCCAGCAGCCCCCAACGGAGTGACGAGCAGTACTTC. This codes for CASSPQRSDEQYF. This chain links TRBV7-2 with TRBJ2-7; no clear D. CDR3 length: 13 amino acids. Deletions cut 5 bases from V and 5 bases from J, with 13 bases between. From germline, CDR1 is SGHTA and CDR2 FQGNSA.

The J gene is TRBJ2-7, the V gene TRBV28, with 8 nucleotides matching TRBD1. Germline V gives CDR1 MDHEN, CDR2 SYDVKM. CDR3 length: 18 amino acids. V lost 10 bases and J lost 0; bases outside the gene matches: 20. CDR3 nucleotide sequence: TGTGCCACCCAAGAGGCGTGGACAGGGCTTTCCTTCTCCTACGAGCAGTACTTC. Protein product: CATQEAWTGLSFSYEQYF.

The genes are TRBV5-6 and TRBJ2-3; D call uncertain. Trimming shortened V by 4 bases and J by 0 bases, and 12 bases separated the two germline ends. The CDR3 length is 15 residues. CDR1 is SGHDT and CDR2 is YYEEEE in the germline V gene. CDR3 nucleotide sequence: TGTGCCAGCAGCAAAGGGATGACTAGCACAGATACGCAGTATTTT. Translating it yields CASSKGMTSTDTQYF.

This chain connects TRBV7-2 to TRBJ1-1, with 7 bases matching TRBD1. The CDR3 has 14 amino acids. Losses at the gene ends were 5 bases for V and 2 bases for J; bases not matched to a gene: 5. Germline V CDR1 and CDR2: SGHTA, FQGNSA. CDR3 sequence (DNA): TGTGCCAGCAGCGAGACAGGGCAAAACACTGAAGCTTTCTTT. This translates into CASSETGQNTEAFF.

The gene calls are TRBV6-1 and TRBJ2-1, with 7 bases fitting TRBD1. The trim removed 1 base at V and 5 bases at J, leaving 2 bases unmatched. Looked up from germline, CDR1 is MNHNS and CDR2 is SASEGT. This CDR3 has 14 amino acids. The CDR3 region is CASSEGQGDNEQFF. The CDR3 DNA reads as TGTGCCAGCAGTGAAGGACAGGGAGACAATGAGCAGTTCTTC.

This chain uses TRBV28 with TRBJ1-2, with 8 bases aligning to TRBD1. This CDR3 is 16 amino acids long. With 3 bases clipped from V and 3 bases from J, the junction kept 9 bases outside the gene matches. Germline values: CDR1 MDHEN, CDR2 SYDVKM. The CDR3 region is CASSFPRDRSYYGYTF. The CDR3 bases are TGTGCCAGCAGTTTCCCAAGGGACAGGTCCTACTATGGCTACACCTTC.